Below are 3 T cell receptor beta chains sequenced from a single sample in a study of T cell changes during pregnancy in multiple sclerosis. Measured with immunoSEQ multiplex PCR; TCRdb has only the in-frame clones, and not every one. Of more than 85,000 clones detected, over 85% appear once; the ten largest clones hold 1.2%. The sample consisted of peripheral blood, taken in the second trimester of pregnancy. These receptors all stem from a female donor with multiple sclerosis, enrolled in a pregnancy study.

The chain is built from TRBV10-3 and TRBJ2-3; 9 bases match TRBD2. Germline CDR1 is ENHRY and CDR2 is SYGVKD. There are 15 residues in the CDR3. Trimming removed 0 bases from V and 4 bases from J; junction bases left unmatched: 2. The CDR3 DNA reads TGTGCCATCAGTGAGTCGCGGGAGGGATCAGATACGCAGTATTTT. This translates into CAISESREGSDTQYF.

The CDR3, as DNA: TGTGCCAGCACTTCGGGAGCAGCTGAGCAGTTCTTC. Amino acids: CASTSGAAEQFF. V usage is TRBV2 and J usage is TRBJ2-1, with D possibly matching TRBD2 (6 bases). Germline V gives CDR1 SNHLY, CDR2 FYNNEI. Trimming cost V 7 bases and J 9 bases, with 13 bases left between them. This CDR3 has 12 residues.

The rearrangement joins TRBV6-4 to TRBJ2-2, with 7 bases matching TRBD2. The CDR3 is 14 amino acids. V lost 4 bases and J lost 4; bases outside the gene matches: 3. Germline V gene sequence: CDR1 MRHNA, CDR2 SNTAGT. The CDR3 DNA reads TGTGCCAGCAGTGTCCAGCGGGGCACCGGGGAGCTGTTTTTT. Protein: CASSVQRGTGELFF.